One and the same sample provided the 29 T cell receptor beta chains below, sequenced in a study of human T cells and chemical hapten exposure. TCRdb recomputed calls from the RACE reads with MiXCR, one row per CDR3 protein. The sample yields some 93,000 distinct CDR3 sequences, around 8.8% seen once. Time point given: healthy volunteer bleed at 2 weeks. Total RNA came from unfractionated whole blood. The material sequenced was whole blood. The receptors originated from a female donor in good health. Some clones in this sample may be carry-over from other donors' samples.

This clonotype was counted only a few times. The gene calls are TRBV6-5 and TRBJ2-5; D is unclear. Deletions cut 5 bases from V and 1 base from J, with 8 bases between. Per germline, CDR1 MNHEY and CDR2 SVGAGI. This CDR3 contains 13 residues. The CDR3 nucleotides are TGTGCCAGCAGTACCCCTGGCCAAGAGACCCAGTACTTC. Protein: CASSTPGQETQYF.

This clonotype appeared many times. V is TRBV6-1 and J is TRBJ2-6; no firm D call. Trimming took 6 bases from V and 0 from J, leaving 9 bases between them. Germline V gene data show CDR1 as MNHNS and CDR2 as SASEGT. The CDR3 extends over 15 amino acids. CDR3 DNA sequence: TGTGCCAGCAGCCTAAGGGACTCTGGGGCCAACGTCCTGACTTTC. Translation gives CASSLRDSGANVLTF.

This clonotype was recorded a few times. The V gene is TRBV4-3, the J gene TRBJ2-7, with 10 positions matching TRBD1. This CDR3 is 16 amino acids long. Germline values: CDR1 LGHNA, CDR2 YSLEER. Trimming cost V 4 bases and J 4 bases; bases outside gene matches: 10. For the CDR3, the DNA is TGCGCCAGCAGCCTAACCCCGGGGACAGGGGTGTACGAGCAGTACTTC. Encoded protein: CASSLTPGTGVYEQYF.

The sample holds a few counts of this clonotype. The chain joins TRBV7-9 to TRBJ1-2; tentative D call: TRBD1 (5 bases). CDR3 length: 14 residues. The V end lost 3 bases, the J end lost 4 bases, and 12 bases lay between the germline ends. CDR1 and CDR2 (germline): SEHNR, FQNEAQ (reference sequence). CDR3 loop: CASSLTVAPYGYTF. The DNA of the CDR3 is TGTGCCAGCAGCTTGACAGTAGCCCCCTATGGCTACACCTTC.

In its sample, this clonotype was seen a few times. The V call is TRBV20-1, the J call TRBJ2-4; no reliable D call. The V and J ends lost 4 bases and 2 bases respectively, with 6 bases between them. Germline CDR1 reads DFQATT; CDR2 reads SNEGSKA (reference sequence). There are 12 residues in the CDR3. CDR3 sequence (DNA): TGCAGTGCTATAGACCCCAAAAACATTCAGTACTTC. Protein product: CSAIDPKNIQYF.

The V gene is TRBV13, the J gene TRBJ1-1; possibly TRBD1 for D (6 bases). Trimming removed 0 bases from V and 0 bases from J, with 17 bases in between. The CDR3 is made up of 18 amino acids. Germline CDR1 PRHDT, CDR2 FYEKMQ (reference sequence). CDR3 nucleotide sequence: TGTGCCAGCAGCTTAGGCCGGGCAGGGGTTAAAATGAACACTGAAGCTTTCTTT. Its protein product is CASSLGRAGVKMNTEAFF.

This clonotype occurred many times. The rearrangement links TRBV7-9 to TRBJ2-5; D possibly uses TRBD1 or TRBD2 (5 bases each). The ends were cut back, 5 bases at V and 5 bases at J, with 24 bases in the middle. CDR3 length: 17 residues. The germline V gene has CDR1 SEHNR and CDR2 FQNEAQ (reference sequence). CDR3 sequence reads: CASSPTFVRGGWETQYF. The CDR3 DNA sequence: TGTGCCAGCAGCCCCACGTTTGTTCGGGGCGGGTGGGAGACCCAGTACTTC.

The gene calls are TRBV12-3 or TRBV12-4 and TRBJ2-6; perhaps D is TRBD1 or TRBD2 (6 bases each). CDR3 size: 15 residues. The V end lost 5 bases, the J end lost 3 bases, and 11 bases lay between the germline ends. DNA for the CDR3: TGTGCCAGCAGTCTCAGGGGAGGTGGGGCCAACGTCCTGACTTTC. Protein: CASSLRGGGANVLTF.

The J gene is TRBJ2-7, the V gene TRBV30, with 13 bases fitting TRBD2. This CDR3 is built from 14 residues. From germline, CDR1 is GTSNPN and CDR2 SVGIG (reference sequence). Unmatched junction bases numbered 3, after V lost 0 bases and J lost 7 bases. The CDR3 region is CAWSVWTSGSEQYF. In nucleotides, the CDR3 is TGTGCCTGGAGTGTATGGACTAGCGGGAGTGAGCAGTACTTC.

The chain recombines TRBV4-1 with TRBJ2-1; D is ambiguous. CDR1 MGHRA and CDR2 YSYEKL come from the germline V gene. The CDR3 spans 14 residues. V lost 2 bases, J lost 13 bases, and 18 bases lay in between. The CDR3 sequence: CASSQPGHLLSQFF. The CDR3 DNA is TGCGCCAGCAGCCAACCGGGCCACCTACTCTCTCAGTTCTTC.

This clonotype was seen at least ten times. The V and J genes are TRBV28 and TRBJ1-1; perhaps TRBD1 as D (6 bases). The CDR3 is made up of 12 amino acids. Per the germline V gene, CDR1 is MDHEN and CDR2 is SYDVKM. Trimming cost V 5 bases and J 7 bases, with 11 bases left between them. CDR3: CASSLRDIEAFF. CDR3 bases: TGTGCCAGCAGTCTCCGGGACATTGAAGCTTTCTTT.

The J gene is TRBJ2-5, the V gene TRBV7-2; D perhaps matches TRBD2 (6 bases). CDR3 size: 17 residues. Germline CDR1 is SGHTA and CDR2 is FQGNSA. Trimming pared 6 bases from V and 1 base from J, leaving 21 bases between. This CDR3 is CASRAQAGSWGQETQYF. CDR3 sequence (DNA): TGTGCCAGCAGAGCCCAAGCCGGGAGCTGGGGCCAAGAGACCCAGTACTTC.

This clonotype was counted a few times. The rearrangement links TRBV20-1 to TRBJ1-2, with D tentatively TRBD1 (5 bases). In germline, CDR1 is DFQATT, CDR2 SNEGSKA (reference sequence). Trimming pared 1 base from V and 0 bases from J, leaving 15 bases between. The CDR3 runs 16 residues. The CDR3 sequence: CSARATGRPANYGYTF. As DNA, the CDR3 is TGCAGTGCTAGAGCAACGGGGCGGCCAGCTAACTATGGCTACACCTTC.

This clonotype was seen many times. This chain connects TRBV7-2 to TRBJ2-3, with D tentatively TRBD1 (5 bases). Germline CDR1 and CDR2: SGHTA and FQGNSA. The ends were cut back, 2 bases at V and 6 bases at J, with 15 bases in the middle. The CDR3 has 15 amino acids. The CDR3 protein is CASSLRGFWADTQYF. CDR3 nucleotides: TGTGCCAGCAGCTTAAGGGGTTTTTGGGCGGATACGCAGTATTTT. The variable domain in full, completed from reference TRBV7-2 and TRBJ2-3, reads GAGVSQSPSNKVTEKGKDVELRCDPISGHTALYWYRQSLGQGLEFLIYFQGNSAPDKSGLPSDRFSAERTGGSVSTLTIQRTQQEDSAVYLCASSLRGFWADTQYFGPGTRLTVL.

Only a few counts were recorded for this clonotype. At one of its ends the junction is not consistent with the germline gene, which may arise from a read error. The CDR3 bases are TGTGCCAGCAGTAACTCAGGAACTCAGCCCCAGCATTTT. It translates to CASSNSGTQPQHF. The rearrangement links TRBV6-2 or TRBV6-3 to TRBJ1-5, with no clear D. The CDR3 has 13 residues. The germline V gene has CDR1 MNHEY and CDR2 SVGEGT.

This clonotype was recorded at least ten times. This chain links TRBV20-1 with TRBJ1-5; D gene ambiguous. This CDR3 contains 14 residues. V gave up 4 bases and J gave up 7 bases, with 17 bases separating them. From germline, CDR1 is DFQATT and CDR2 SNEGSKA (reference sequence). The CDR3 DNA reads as TGCAGTGCTACCCCAGGAAGGGCGGGCCAGCCCCAGCATTTT. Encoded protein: CSATPGRAGQPQHF.

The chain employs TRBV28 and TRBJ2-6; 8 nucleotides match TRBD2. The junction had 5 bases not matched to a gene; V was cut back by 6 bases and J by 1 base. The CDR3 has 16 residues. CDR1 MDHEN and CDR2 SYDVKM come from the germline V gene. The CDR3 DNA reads TGTGCCAGCAGACCCCCGGGAGGGTCTGGGGCCAACGTCCTGACTTTC. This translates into CASRPPGGSGANVLTF.

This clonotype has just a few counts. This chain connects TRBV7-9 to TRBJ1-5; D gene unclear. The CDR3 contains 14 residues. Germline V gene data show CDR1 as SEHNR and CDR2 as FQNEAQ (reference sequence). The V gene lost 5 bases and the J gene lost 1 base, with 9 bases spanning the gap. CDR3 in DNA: TGTGCCAGCAGCCAGATTACAAGCAATCAGCCCCAGCATTTT. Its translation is CASSQITSNQPQHF.

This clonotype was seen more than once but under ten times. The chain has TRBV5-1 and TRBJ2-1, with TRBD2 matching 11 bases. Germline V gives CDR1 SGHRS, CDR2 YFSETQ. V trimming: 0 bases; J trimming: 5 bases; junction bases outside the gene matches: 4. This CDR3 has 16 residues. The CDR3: CASSLGLAGRDNEQFF. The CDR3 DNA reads TGCGCCAGCAGCTTGGGACTAGCGGGGAGGGACAATGAGCAGTTCTTC.

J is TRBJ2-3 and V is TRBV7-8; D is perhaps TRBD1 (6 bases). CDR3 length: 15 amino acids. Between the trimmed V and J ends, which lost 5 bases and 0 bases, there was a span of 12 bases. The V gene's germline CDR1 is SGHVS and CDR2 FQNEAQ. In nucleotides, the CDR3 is TGTGCCAGCAGCCCCCTGACAGGCAGCACAGATACGCAGTATTTT. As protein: CASSPLTGSTDTQYF.

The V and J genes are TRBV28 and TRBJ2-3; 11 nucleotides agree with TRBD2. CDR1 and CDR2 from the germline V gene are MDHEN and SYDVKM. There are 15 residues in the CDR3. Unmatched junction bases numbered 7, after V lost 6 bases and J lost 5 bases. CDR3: CASRTQGTSGDTQYF. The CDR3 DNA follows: TGTGCCAGCAGGACTCAGGGGACTAGCGGAGATACGCAGTATTTT.

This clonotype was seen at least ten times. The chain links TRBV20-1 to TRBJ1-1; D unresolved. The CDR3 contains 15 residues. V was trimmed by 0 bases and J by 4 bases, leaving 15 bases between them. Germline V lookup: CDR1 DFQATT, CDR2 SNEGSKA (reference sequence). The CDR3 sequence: CSARDPLGLGTEAFF. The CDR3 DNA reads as TGCAGTGCTAGAGACCCCCTGGGGTTGGGCACTGAAGCTTTCTTT.

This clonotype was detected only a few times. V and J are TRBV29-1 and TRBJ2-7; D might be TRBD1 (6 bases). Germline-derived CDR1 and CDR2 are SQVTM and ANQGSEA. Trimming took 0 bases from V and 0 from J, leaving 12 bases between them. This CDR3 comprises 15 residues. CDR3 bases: TGCAGCGTTGAAGACGAGGACAGCAACTCCTACGAGCAGTACTTC. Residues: CSVEDEDSNSYEQYF.

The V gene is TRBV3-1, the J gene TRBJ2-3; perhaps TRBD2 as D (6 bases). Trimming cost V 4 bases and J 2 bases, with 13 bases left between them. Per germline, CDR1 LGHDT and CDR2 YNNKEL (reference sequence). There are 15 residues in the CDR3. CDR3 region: CASSPGTGYTDTQYF. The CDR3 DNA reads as TGTGCCAGCAGCCCGGGGACTGGATACACAGATACGCAGTATTTT.

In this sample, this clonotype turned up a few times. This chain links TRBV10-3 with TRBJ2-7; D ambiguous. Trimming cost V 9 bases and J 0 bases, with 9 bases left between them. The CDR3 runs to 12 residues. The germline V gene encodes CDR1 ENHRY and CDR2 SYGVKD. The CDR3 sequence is CAMGQSSYEQYF. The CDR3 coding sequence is TGTGCCATGGGCCAGTCCTCCTACGAGCAGTACTTC.

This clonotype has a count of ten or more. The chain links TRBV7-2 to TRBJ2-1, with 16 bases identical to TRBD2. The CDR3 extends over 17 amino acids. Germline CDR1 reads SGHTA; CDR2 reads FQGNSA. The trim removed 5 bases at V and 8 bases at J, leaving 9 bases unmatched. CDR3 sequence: CASSQYPGLAGGDEQFF. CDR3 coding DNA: TGTGCCAGCAGCCAATACCCGGGACTAGCGGGAGGGGATGAGCAGTTCTTC.

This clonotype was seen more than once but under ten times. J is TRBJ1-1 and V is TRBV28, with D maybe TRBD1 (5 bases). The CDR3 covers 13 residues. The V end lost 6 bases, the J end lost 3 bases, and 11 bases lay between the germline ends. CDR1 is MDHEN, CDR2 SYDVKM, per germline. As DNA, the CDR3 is TGTGCCAGCAGCCCCAGGGCGTACACTGAAGCTTTCTTT. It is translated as CASSPRAYTEAFF. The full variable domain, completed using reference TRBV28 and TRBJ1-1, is DVKVTQSSRYLVKRTGEKVFLECVQDMDHENMFWYRQDPGLGLRLIYFSYDVKMKEKGDIPEGYSVSREKKERFSLILESASTNQTSMYLCASSPRAYTEAFFGQGTRLTVV.

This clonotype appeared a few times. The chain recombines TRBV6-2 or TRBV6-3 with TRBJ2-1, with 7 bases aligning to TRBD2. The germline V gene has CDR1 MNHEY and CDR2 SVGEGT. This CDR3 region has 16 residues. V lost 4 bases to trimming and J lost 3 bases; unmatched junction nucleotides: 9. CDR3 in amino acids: CASSSLAEISYNEQFF. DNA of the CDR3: TGTGCCAGCAGTTCCCTAGCGGAGATCAGCTACAATGAGCAGTTCTTC.

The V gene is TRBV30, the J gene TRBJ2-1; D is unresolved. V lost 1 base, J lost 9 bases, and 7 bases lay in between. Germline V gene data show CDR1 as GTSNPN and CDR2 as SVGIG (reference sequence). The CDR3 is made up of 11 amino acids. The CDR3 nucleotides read TGTGCCTGGAGTGGAGTTGGTGAGCAGTTCTTC. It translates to CAWSGVGEQFF.